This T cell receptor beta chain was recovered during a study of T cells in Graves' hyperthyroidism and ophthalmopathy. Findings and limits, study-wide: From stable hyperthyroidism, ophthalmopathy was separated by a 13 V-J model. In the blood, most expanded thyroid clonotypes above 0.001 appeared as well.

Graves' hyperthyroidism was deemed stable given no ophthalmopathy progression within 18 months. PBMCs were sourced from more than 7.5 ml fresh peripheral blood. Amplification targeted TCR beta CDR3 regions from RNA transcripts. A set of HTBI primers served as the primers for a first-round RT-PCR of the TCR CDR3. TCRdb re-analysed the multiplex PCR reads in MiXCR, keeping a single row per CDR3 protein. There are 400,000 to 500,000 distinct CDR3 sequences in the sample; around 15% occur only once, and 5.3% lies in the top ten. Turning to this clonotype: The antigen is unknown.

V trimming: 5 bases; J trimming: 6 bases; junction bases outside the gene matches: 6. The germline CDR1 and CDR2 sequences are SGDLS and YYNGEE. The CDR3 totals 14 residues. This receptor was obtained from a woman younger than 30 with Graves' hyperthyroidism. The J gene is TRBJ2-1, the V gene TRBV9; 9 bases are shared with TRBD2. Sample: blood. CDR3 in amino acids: CASSYSGSVNEQFF. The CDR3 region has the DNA TGTGCCAGCAGTTATAGCGGGAGCGTCAATGAGCAGTTCTTC.